This TCR beta chain derives from a study of cytomegalovirus exposure and HLA in healthy donors. The study, taken as a whole, reports: A likely sequencing artifact accounted for one observed cluster of highly shared sequence variants. Investigators reported approximately 150 TCR beta chains as tied to cytomegalovirus.

This clone was picked up a small number of times. Its antigen remains unknown. The CDR3 consists of 17 residues. The germline gives CDR1 MGHDK, CDR2 SYGVNS. Trimming at V came to 1 base and at J to 5 bases, leaving 7 bases not matched to a gene. The PCR ran on 60 Vbeta and 13 Jbeta primers. Profiling relied on immunoSEQ multiplex PCR, and the TCRdb table lists in-frame clones only, not all of them. This table holds about 260,000 clones, 70% to 90% found once. The sample consisted of PBMCs. The TCR sequence derives from a woman aged 40-49 years in good health and CMV-seropositive. The chain joins TRBV25-1 to TRBJ2-2; 10 positions agree with TRBD2. The CDR3 DNA follows: TGTGCCAGCAGTGAATGGCTGGCTAGCGGGAGTACCGGGGAGCTGTTTTTT. Its protein is CASSEWLASGSTGELFF.